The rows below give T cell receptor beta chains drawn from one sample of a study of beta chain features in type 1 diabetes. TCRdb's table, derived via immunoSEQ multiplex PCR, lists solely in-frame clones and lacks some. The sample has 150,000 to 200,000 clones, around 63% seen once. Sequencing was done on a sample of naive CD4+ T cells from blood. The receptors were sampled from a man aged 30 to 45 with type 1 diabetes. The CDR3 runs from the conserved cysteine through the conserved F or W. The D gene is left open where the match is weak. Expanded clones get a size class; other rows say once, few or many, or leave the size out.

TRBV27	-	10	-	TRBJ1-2	TGTGCCAGCAGCACGGATGGCTACACCTTC	CASSTDGYTF
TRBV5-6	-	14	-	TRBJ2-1	TGTGCCAGCAGCTTGGGGGGCTTCTACAATGAGCAGTTCTTC	CASSLGGFYNEQFF
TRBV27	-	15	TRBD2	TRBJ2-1	TGTGCCAGCAGGACTAGCCCTAGCTCCTACAATGAGCAGTTCTTC	CASRTSPSSYNEQFF
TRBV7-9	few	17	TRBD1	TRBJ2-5	TGTGCCAGCAGCGCCGGACCGGGACAGGGGGCAGGAGAGACCCAGTACTTC	CASSAGPGQGAGETQYF
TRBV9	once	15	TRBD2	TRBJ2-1	TGTGCCAGCAGTAATAGCGGGGAGTCATACAATGAGCAGTTCTTC	CASSNSGESYNEQFF
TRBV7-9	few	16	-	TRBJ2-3	TGTGCCAGCAGCCTAGCAGGGTTGGGGAGCACAGATACGCAGTATTTT	CASSLAGLGSTDTQYF
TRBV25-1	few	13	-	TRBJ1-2	TGTGCCAGCAGGGGGGACACCCCCTATGGCTACACCTTC	CASRGDTPYGYTF
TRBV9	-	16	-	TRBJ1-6	TGTGCCAGCAGCGTAACCTTCCTCACAGGGATCTCACCCCTCCACTTT	CASSVTFLTGISPLHF
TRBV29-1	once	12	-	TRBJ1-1	TGCAGCGGTTTGACAGTGAACACTGAAGCTTTCTTT	CSGLTVNTEAFF
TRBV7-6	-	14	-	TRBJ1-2	TGTGCCAGCAGCACTGGCAGGGATAACTATGGCTACACCTTC	CASSTGRDNYGYTF
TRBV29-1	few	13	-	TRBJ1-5	TGCAGCGTTGTTGGAGGGAGCAATCAGCCCCAGCATTTT	CSVVGGSNQPQHF
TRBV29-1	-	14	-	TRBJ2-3	TGCAGCGTTGGAGGCAGAACGACCACAGATACGCAGTATTTT	CSVGGRTTTDTQYF
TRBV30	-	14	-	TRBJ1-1	TGTGCCTGGAGTCAGGGCGTACCTCACACTGAAGCTTTCTTT	CAWSQGVPHTEAFF
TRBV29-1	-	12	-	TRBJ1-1	TGCAGCGTTGGAACAGGCCACACTGAAGCTTTCTTT	CSVGTGHTEAFF
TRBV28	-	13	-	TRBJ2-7	TGTGCCAGCAGTGAGGGGAACACCTACGAGCAGTACTTC	CASSEGNTYEQYF
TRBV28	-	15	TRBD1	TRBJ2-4	TGTGCCAGCAGTTTAACGGGACAGGGAAAAAACATTCAGTACTTC	CASSLTGQGKNIQYF
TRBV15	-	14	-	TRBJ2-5	TGTGCCACCAGCAGAGGGGCAGGGCACGAGACCCAGTACTTC	CATSRGAGHETQYF
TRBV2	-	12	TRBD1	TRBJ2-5	TGTGCCAGCAGGGGACAGAAAGAGACCCAGTACTTC	CASRGQKETQYF
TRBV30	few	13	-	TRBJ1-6	TGTGCCTGGACAAAGACAGGAGATTCACCCCTCCACTTT	CAWTKTGDSPLHF
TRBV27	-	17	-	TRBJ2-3	TGTGCCAGCAGGAGGCGGACGGGGGGCCTTGGCACAGATACGCAGTATTTT	CASRRRTGGLGTDTQYF
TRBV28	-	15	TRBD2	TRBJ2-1	TGTGCCAGCAGTTTCGGGACTAGCGGATACAATGAGCAGTTCTTC	CASSFGTSGYNEQFF
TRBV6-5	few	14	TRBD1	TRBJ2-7	TGTGCCAGCAGTTCAGGACAGGTCCCGGGCGAGCAGTACTTC	CASSSGQVPGEQYF
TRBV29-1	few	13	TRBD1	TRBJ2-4	TGCAGCGTTGAGGCAGGGGGCACGGACATTCAGTACTTC	CSVEAGGTDIQYF
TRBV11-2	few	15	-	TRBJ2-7	TGTGCCAGCAGCAGAGTGGGGTTTCAGGAATACGAGCAGTACTTC	CASSRVGFQEYEQYF
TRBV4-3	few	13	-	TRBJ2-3	TGCGCCAGCAGCCAAGCAATAGGGGATACGCAGTATTTT	CASSQAIGDTQYF
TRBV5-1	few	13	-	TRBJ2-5	TGCGCCAGCAGCCTACTGGGACAAGAGACCCAGTACTTC	CASSLLGQETQYF
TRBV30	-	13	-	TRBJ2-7	TGTGCCTGGCAAACCGGACAGTCCTACGAGCAGTACTTC	CAWQTGQSYEQYF
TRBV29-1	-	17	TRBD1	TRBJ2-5	TGCAGCGTTGAACATTGGCCAGGGGGCGCAAGGCCAGAGACCCAGTACTTC	CSVEHWPGGARPETQYF
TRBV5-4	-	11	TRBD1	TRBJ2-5	TGTGCCAGCAGCCTACAGGGGGCCCAGTACTTC	CASSLQGAQYF
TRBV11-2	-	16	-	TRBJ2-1	TGTGCCAGCAGTTTAAAGGGCTATATAGAGGTCGATGAGCAGTTCTTC	CASSLKGYIEVDEQFF
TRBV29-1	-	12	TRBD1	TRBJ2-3	TGCAGCGTCCGACAGGGATCAGATACGCAGTATTTT	CSVRQGSDTQYF
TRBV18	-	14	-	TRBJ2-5	TGTGCCAGCTCACTATCGACAGGAGAAGAGACCCAGTACTTC	CASSLSTGEETQYF
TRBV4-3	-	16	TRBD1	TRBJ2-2	TGCGCCAGCAGCCTTCGGACAGGGGAAATCACCGGGGAGCTGTTTTTT	CASSLRTGEITGELFF
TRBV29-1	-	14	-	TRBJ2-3	TGCAGCGTTGACTCTAGCGTTCGTCCAGATACGCAGTATTTT	CSVDSSVRPDTQYF
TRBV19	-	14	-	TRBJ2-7	TGTGCCAGTAGTATTATTGACAGGCACCAAGAGCAGTACTTC	CASSIIDRHQEQYF
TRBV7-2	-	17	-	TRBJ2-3	TGTGCCAGCAGCTTAGCGCGATCAGGGGATCGCACAGATACGCAGTATTTT	CASSLARSGDRTDTQYF
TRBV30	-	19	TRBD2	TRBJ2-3	TGTGCCTGGAGGGGCGGACTAGCGGGGTCTTCTGGGGCACACGATACGCAGTATTTT	CAWRGGLAGSSGAHDTQYF
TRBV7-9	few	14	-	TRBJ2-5	TGTGCCAGCAGCTTATCTCTGGGCGGGGAGACCCAGTACTTC	CASSLSLGGETQYF
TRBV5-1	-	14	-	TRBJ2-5	TGCGCCAGCAGCTTGGCTACGGCTCAAGAGACCCAGTACTTC	CASSLATAQETQYF
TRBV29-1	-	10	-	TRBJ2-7	TGCAGCGTTCGTGACTACGAGCAGTACTTC	CSVRDYEQYF
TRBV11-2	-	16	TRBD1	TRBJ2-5	TGTGCCAGCAGCCTCGGAGGGACAGGGTCTATGGAGACCCAGTACTTC	CASSLGGTGSMETQYF
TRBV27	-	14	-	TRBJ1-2	TGTGCCAGCAGTCCGAGGGAAACGGGCTATGGCTACACCTTC	CASSPRETGYGYTF
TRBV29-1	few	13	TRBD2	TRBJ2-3	TGCAGCGAAACTAGCGGGATCACAGATACGCAGTATTTT	CSETSGITDTQYF
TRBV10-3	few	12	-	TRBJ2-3	TGTGCCATCAGTACTAGCACAGATACGCAGTATTTT	CAISTSTDTQYF
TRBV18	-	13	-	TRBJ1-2	TGTGCCAGCTCACCACAGGACTACTATGGCTACACCTTC	CASSPQDYYGYTF
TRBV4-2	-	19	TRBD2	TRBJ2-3	TGTGCCAGCAGCCAAGAGGGGGCGCTAGCGGGGGGCCCCAGAGATACGCAGTATTTT	CASSQEGALAGGPRDTQYF